A selection of T cell receptor beta chains follows, all from one sample in a study of CD8 T cells in Susac syndrome. TCRdb passed the immunoSEQ multiplex PCR reads through MiXCR, listing each CDR3 protein once. The sample includes about 200,000 distinct CDR3 sequences, roughly 90% of them seen just once. Sequences were obtained from CD4+ T cells from PBMCs. Receptors originate from a human donor with Susac syndrome. CDR3s include the opening cysteine and the closing phenylalanine or tryptophan. D genes are given only for firm matches. The size entry is marked missing in some rows and otherwise reads once, few, many or a size class.

size,J,V,D,DNA,CDR3
.,TRBJ2-5,TRBV20-1,.,TGCAGTGCTACTCGGACGGACCAAGAGACCCAGTACTTC,CSATRTDQETQYF
.,TRBJ2-7,TRBV5-6,.,TGTGCCAGCAGCTTGCTACAGGCCAGCTACGAGCAGTACTTC,CASSLLQASYEQYF
.,TRBJ2-2,TRBV28,.,TGTGCCAGCCTCCCATTACACACCGGGGAGCTGTTTTTT,CASLPLHTGELFF
few,TRBJ2-1,TRBV6-1,.,TGTGCCAGTGGTCGGGGCTCCTACAATGAGCAGTTCTTC,CASGRGSYNEQFF
.,TRBJ2-3,TRBV20-1,.,TGCAGTGCTAGAGATGCCGGGAGAGGCACAGATACGCAGTATTTT,CSARDAGRGTDTQYF
.,TRBJ1-2,TRBV6-4,TRBD1,TGTGCCAGCAGTGAAGGTCAGGGGGTCGGGGGCTACACCTTC,CASSEGQGVGGYTF
.,TRBJ2-1,TRBV5-8,.,TGTGCCAGCAGCTTGGAACTGAAGGCCCATGAGCAGTTCTTC,CASSLELKAHEQFF
.,TRBJ2-7,TRBV6-6,TRBD2,TGTGCCAGCAGTTACGGACTAGCCGGGGAGGAGCAGTACTTC,CASSYGLAGEEQYF
.,TRBJ2-5,TRBV19,TRBD2,TGTGCCAGTAGTACCACTAGCGGGGGGTCCACTTACAAGACCCAGTACTTC,CASSTTSGGSTYKTQYF
.,TRBJ2-2,TRBV14,TRBD1,TGTGCCAGCAGCCGCAATTCCGGGACAGGGGGAACCGGGGAGCTGTTTTTT,CASSRNSGTGGTGELFF
once,TRBJ1-1,TRBV5-1,.,TGCGCCAGCAGCTTGGAGTCACGCGGCACTGAAGCTTTCTTT,CASSLESRGTEAFF
.,TRBJ2-5,TRBV10-3,.,TGTGCCATCAGTGAATTTCGGGGGTTGGAGACCCAGTACTTC,CAISEFRGLETQYF
.,TRBJ2-5,TRBV15,.,TGTGCCACCAGCAGACTCCTTGACAGGGACTCCGAGACCCAGTACTTC,CATSRLLDRDSETQYF
.,TRBJ2-2,TRBV11-2,.,TGTGCCAGCAGCTCGACTAGGACGAACACCGGGGAGATGTTTTTT,CASSSTRTNTGEMFF
.,TRBJ1-1,TRBV9,.,TGTGCCAGCAGCGTTGGGGGGCCGAACACTGAAGCTTTCTTT,CASSVGGPNTEAFF
once,TRBJ2-5,TRBV2,.,TGTGCCAGCATCGGACACCAAGAGACCCAGTACTTC,CASIGHQETQYF
.,TRBJ1-2,TRBV30,.,TGTGCCTGGATCAAGGGAAGGGAAGGTCACTTC,CAWIKGREGHF
.,TRBJ2-7,TRBV6-2/TRBV6-3,.,TGTGCCAGCAGTAACCTCCCCCCCTACGAGCAGTACTTC,CASSNLPPYEQYF
.,TRBJ2-2,TRBV12-5,.,TGTGCTAGTGGTTCCTCCGCGAACACCGGGGAGCTGTTTTTT,CASGSSANTGELFF
.,TRBJ2-2,TRBV7-2,TRBD1,TGTGCCAGCAGCTATGGACAGGACACCGGGGAGCTGTTTTTT,CASSYGQDTGELFF
.,TRBJ1-4,TRBV7-8,.,TGTGCCAGCAGTCGCAGCCGTCTGGGGGTTGGAAAACTGTTTTTT,CASSRSRLGVGKLFF
.,TRBJ2-2,TRBV9,.,TGTGCCAGCAGCGCTTCCGGGACGCACACCGGGGAGCTGTTTTTT,CASSASGTHTGELFF
.,TRBJ1-2,TRBV5-6,TRBD1,TGTGCCAGCAGCCTTATACAGGGGGCCAATGGCTACACCTTC,CASSLIQGANGYTF
.,TRBJ1-1,TRBV29-1,TRBD1,TGCAGCGTTCCTACTCCGGGGACAGGGGATACTGAAGCTTTCTTT,CSVPTPGTGDTEAFF
few,TRBJ2-7,TRBV6-2/TRBV6-3,TRBD1,TGTGCCAGCAGATCCACCGACAGGGGCTTACCCTACGAGCAGTACTTC,CASRSTDRGLPYEQYF
.,TRBJ1-2,TRBV28,TRBD1,TGTGCCAGCGAGACAGGGGCGAACTATGGCTACACCTTC,CASETGANYGYTF
few,TRBJ2-6,TRBV7-3,TRBD1,TGTGCCAGCAGCTACGGACAGGCTGGCGGGGCCAACGTCCTGACTTTC,CASSYGQAGGANVLTF
.,TRBJ2-3,TRBV3-1,.,TGTGCCAGCACCCAACATCGAACTGCAGATACGCAGTATTTT,CASTQHRTADTQYF
few,TRBJ2-2,TRBV5-1,.,TGCGCCAGCAGCTTGGAAGGGCGTTCCACCGGGGAGCTGTTTTTT,CASSLEGRSTGELFF
.,TRBJ2-3,TRBV28,TRBD2,TGTGCCAGCAGTCCGACTAGCGGGAGGGCCCCAGATACGCAGTATTTT,CASSPTSGRAPDTQYF
.,TRBJ1-1,TRBV29-1,TRBD1,TGCAGCGGCCGAGACAGGGGGAACACTGAAGCTTTCTTT,CSGRDRGNTEAFF
.,TRBJ1-2,TRBV5-1,.,TGCGCCAGCAGCTTGGTTGGGCCAGCTCAGGGAATTGGCTACACCTTC,CASSLVGPAQGIGYTF
.,TRBJ2-5,TRBV6-6,TRBD2,TGTGCCAGCAGTCCCCTAGCGGGCAAGGAGACCCAGTACTTC,CASSPLAGKETQYF
.,TRBJ2-7,TRBV6-1,.,TGTGCCAGCAGTGAAATTGAAGGACAGCAGTACTTC,CASSEIEGQQYF
.,TRBJ2-5,TRBV6-1,.,TGTGCCAGCAGCAAAACAGGGTACCAAGAGACCCAGTACTTC,CASSKTGYQETQYF
.,TRBJ2-7,TRBV5-1,.,TGCGCCAGCAGCTTGGCCGGAGGTAATACATACGAGCAGTACTTC,CASSLAGGNTYEQYF
.,TRBJ2-3,TRBV7-2,.,TGTGCCAGCAGGATAGCCGGAGATACGCAGTATTTT,CASRIAGDTQYF
.,TRBJ2-5,TRBV20-1,TRBD2,TGCAGTGCTAGTAGACTAGCGGGGACACAAGAGACCCAGTACTTC,CSASRLAGTQETQYF
.,TRBJ2-1,TRBV3-1,TRBD2,TGTGCCAGCAGCTCCGGGACTAGGATAGGCAATGAGCAGTTCTTC,CASSSGTRIGNEQFF
.,TRBJ2-3,TRBV5-1,.,TGCGCCAGCAGCTTGGGGCCTAAGATCGCAGATACGCAGTATTTT,CASSLGPKIADTQYF